This is a list of T cell receptor beta chains from one sample in a study of T-cell memory formation after mild COVID-19. Via MiXCR, TCRdb re-called the 5' RACE reads, giving one row per CDR3 protein. The table shows approximately 250,000 distinct CDR3 sequences, with 16% occurring only once. Sequenced: PBMCs or a T cell subset sorted from them (not recorded which). The receptors originated from a man aged 18 to 35 who had mild COVID-19 (a few samples of this study predate the infection). Cell type and time point are not known. CDR3s leave out the opening cysteine and the closing phenylalanine or tryptophan. Fields, in order: V gene, D gene, CDR3 protein. The D gene is left open where the match is weak.

>TRBV7-3|.
ASGMTSYGYT
>TRBV7-9|TRBD2
ASVREGETQY
>TRBV6-2/TRBV6-3|TRBD1
ASNYQTGTGVTGELF
>TRBV7-2|TRBD2
ASSLILAGGSLAYNEQF
>TRBV4-2|.
ASSQDGYTDTQY
>TRBV6-1|.
ASSARTYGYT
>TRBV5-1|.
ASSLQSGELF
>TRBV28|TRBD1
ASSPTTGMNTEAF
>TRBV2|.
ASSTAGLAKNIQY
>TRBV6-5|TRBD1
ASRRRTGWEKLF
>TRBV20-1|.
SAGRLASSDTQY
>TRBV7-9|.
ASSLVQPYEQY
>TRBV6-2/TRBV6-3|.
ATLGSRRSQPQH
>TRBV29-1|.
SAGYREGYT
>TRBV7-2|.
ASRDAFYNSPLH
>TRBV28|TRBD1
ASSRYSDRGNEQF
>TRBV20-1|.
SARRGGDEQF
>TRBV18|.
ASSRDVEDTQY
>TRBV4-1|.
ASSQGSQHNQPQH
>TRBV6-6|.
ASSYRGFNSPLH
>TRBV25-1|.
ASSETEVNEKLF
>TRBV11-2|.
ASSLDLGQQNTGELF
>TRBV5-1|.
ASRRGSGANVLN
>TRBV18|.
ASSFPYRDRTPLH
>TRBV2|.
ASSADTGELF
>TRBV6-2/TRBV6-3|.
ATIAQNTGELF
>TRBV2|.
ASSATGPSSGNTIY
>TRBV6-2/TRBV6-3|.
ASSYRGSRETQY
>TRBV9|.
ASSSPRETQY
>TRBV4-2|TRBD2
ASSQDLRGGGTDTQY
>TRBV30|.
ACLEAQEMNTGELF
>TRBV28|TRBD1
ASGLGQEQPQH
>TRBV10-3|.
AISESARAATQY
>TRBV15|TRBD1
ATRDRGDQPQH
>TRBV7-9|.
ASSLMGNEKLF
>TRBV5-1|TRBD2
ASSSLGEGETQY
>TRBV6-4|TRBD2
ASSANSGGADTQY
>TRBV12-3/TRBV12-4|.
ASSWDHTTDTQY
>TRBV12-3/TRBV12-4|.
ASSLGGTDSNQPQH
>TRBV4-3|TRBD2
ASSQGRGTMAYEQY
>TRBV15|TRBD2
ATSRDGGAYNEQF
>TRBV20-1|TRBD2
SAREIIAGKNNEQF